This T cell receptor beta chain derives from a study of OX40 agonist ivuxolimab in advanced cancers. With regard to the full study: Ivuxolimab, which targeted the costimulatory receptor OX40 (CD134), was an agonistic, fully human IgG2 monoclonal antibody. Intravenous ivuxolimab was administered to patients every 2 weeks at six dose levels: 0.01, 0.1, 0.3, 1.5, 3 and 10 mg/kg. Of the 50 or so patients in dose escalation, about 19 had hepatocellular carcinoma, approximately 15 had melanoma, 9 had renal cell carcinoma and 9 had head and neck cancer. In the dose-escalation cohort, 65% to 85% of patients were male, and the mean age was around 60 years with a range of roughly 23 to 79. Prior anti-PD-1, anti-PD-L1 or anti-CTLA-4 therapy was permitted, and checkpoint inhibitors had been received by less than 45% of dose-escalation patients. Three dose-escalation patients achieved partial responses, one with hepatocellular carcinoma and two with cutaneous melanoma. Peripheral TCRbeta sequencing was intended to test whether TCR sequence diversity was altered and clonal T-cell expansion was caused by ivuxolimab. The monotherapy dose-escalation portion (N ≈ 55 patients) of the phase I ivuxolimab trial is reported in the paper. On the study overall, not on this receptor specifically: Partial responders in the 0.1-3.0 mg/kg groups had among the lowest normalized peripheral clonal expansion, especially among CD8+ T cells. After ivuxolimab, CD8+ T cells had more expanded clones than CD4+ T cells on average. At doses of 0.1 to 3.0 mg/kg, clonal expansion of both CD4+ and CD8+ blood T cells was observed from baseline to week 6. Low levels of normalized T-cell clonal expansion were also shown by some nonresponding patients. The antigen specificity of the clonally expanded peripheral T cells was not determined.

To sequence the TCRbeta CDR3 region, genomic DNA was isolated from the sorted cells. The immunoSEQ Assay was used to sequence the TCRbeta CDR3 regions. TCRdb provides this immuneACCESS table in a form limited to in-frame rearrangements. Some clones are lacking; in checked studies, under half of them reflect an unresolved V gene, and why the rest are absent is not known. The sample table contains approximately 54,000 clones; only one count was recorded for around 90% of them. The top ten clones comprise 7.5% to 9.5% of the sample. Comment on this clone: Its antigen is not yet known. No quality values exist for individual bases; no much larger clone is one base distant.

The trial excluded patients who had a history of autoimmune disease or were on systemic immunosuppression. In every dose cohort, peripheral blood was drawn for TCR sequencing at baseline, cycle 4 day 1, and cycle 7 day 1. Samples were obtained from an open-label, multicenter, first-in-human phase I dose-escalation trial of ivuxolimab. Adults with locally advanced or metastatic melanoma, renal cell, hepatocellular, or head and neck squamous cell carcinoma were enrolled in the trial. Before TCR sequencing, CD4+ and CD8+ T cells were separately sorted from peripheral blood. Sequences were derived from CD4+ or CD8+ T cells sorted from blood, sampled in a trial of the OX40 agonist ivuxolimab. The sequence came from an adult with an advanced solid tumor such as melanoma, head and neck, liver or kidney cancer.

The CDR3 loop reads CASSQSPPEGNQPQHF. The nucleotide sequence is given as TGCGCCAGCAGCCAGAGTCCCCCGGAGGGTAATCAGCCCCAGCATTTT. The chain joins TRBV4-1 to TRBJ1-5, with the identity of the D gene unclear. CDR1 and CDR2 are drawn from the germline V gene: MGHRA, YSYEKL. The germline ends are 16 bases apart after V is trimmed by 3 bases and J by 4 bases. The CDR3 has 16 amino acids, counting the end cysteine and phenylalanine. The kept DNA is CDR3 alone, 48 bases in frame from the first base.